Shown below are 20 T cell receptor beta chains from a single sample sequenced in a study of CD8+CD57+ T cells in acquired aplastic anemia. For CDR3 and TCR beta VDJ profiling, genomic DNA was the template used. TCRdb ran MiXCR on the reads and lists one entry per CDR3 protein. The sample includes some 190,000 distinct CDR3 sequences, just over 45% of them seen just once. The specimen was sorted CD4+, CD8+, or CD8+CD57+ T cells (not recorded which) from PBMCs. The receptor set was obtained from a human donor in good health.

The rearrangement uses TRBV20-1 and TRBJ2-5; 12 bases agree with TRBD2. V was pared by 3 bases and J by 4 bases, with 3 bases of the junction left unmatched. Germline-derived CDR1 and CDR2 are DFQATT and SNEGSKA (reference sequence). This CDR3 is 14 amino acids long. In DNA form, the CDR3 reads TGCAGTGCTAGGGTACTAGCGGGGGGAGAGACCCAGTACTTC. Protein: CSARVLAGGETQYF.

In its sample, this clonotype was seen a few times. The chain employs TRBV2 and TRBJ1-6, with D perhaps matching TRBD1 (5 bases). CDR3 length: 13 residues. Trimming stripped 8 bases from V and 7 bases from J, with 12 bases between. Germline V gene data show CDR1 as SNHLY and CDR2 as FYNNEI. The CDR3 here is CASLRDGNSPLHF. CDR3 DNA sequence: TGTGCCAGCCTCCGGGACGGCAATTCACCCCTCCACTTT.

The rearrangement uses TRBV30 and TRBJ2-6; 7 bases line up with TRBD1. The CDR3 loop spans 14 amino acids. Germline V gene data show CDR1 as GTSNPN and CDR2 as SVGIG (reference sequence). Germline trimming cut 1 base from V and 4 bases from J; bases unmatched to any gene: 1. DNA of the CDR3: TGTGCCTGGAGTGGACAGGGCGGGGCCAACGTCCTGACTTTC. Residues: CAWSGQGGANVLTF.

The chain couples TRBV6-1 to TRBJ2-3; D is ambiguous. V shed 8 bases and J shed 1 base, with 16 bases lying between them. The CDR3 consists of 15 residues. The V gene's germline CDR1 is MNHNS and CDR2 SASEGT. The CDR3 sequence is CASAKSWVGTDTQYF. The CDR3 nucleotides read TGTGCCAGCGCGAAATCCTGGGTAGGCACAGATACGCAGTATTTT.

On this clonotype: This sequence may be a read error, since a much larger clone differs from it by one base. The genes are TRBV9 and TRBJ2-5; perhaps TRBD1 as D (5 bases). CDR1 SGDLS and CDR2 YYNGEE come from the germline V gene. This CDR3 contains 14 residues. Written as DNA, the CDR3 is TGTGCCAGCAGCGTTGCTACAGGACAAGAGGCCCAGTACTTC. Translating gives CASSVATGQEAQYF.

This clonotype came up a few times. The CDR3 here is CSVLDRGDTQYF. CDR3 nucleotides: TGCAGCGTCCTCGACAGGGGAGATACGCAGTATTTT. V and J are TRBV29-1 and TRBJ2-3; 8 bases align to TRBD1. The junction had 4 bases not matched to a gene; V was cut back by 6 bases and J by 5 bases. The CDR3 loop spans 12 amino acids. The germline V gene encodes CDR1 SQVTM and CDR2 ANQGSEA.

V usage is TRBV2 and J usage is TRBJ1-2, with D maybe TRBD1 (6 bases). Germline V CDR1 and CDR2: SNHLY, FYNNEI. Trimming stripped 8 bases from V and 12 bases from J, with 19 bases between. This CDR3 spans 12 amino acids. CDR3 coding DNA: TGTGCCAGCTCCTACAGGGTCTCTGGAAACACCTTC. It encodes CASSYRVSGNTF.

The V and J genes are TRBV14 and TRBJ2-7; 8 nucleotides align to TRBD2. Germline values: CDR1 SGHDN, CDR2 FVKESK. Germline trimming cut 1 base from V and 2 bases from J; bases unmatched to any gene: 7. CDR3 size: 16 residues. Here the CDR3 reads CASSQVTLAGTYEQYF. CDR3 in DNA: TGTGCCAGCAGCCAAGTTACGTTAGCGGGAACCTACGAGCAGTACTTC.

Concerning this clonotype: No conserved phenylalanine or tryptophan is present at the end of the CDR3, so a read error is the likely explanation. J is TRBJ2-7 and V is TRBV18; 8 positions match TRBD2. This CDR3 is built from 17 residues. Germline lookup yields CDR1 KGHSH and CDR2 LQKENI. The trim removed 1 base at V and 1 base at J, leaving 9 bases unmatched. This chain's CDR3 is CASSPLPSGRRSYEQYS. The CDR3, as DNA: TGTGCCAGCTCACCACTACCAAGCGGGAGAAGATCCTACGAGCAGTACTCC.

This clonotype appeared many times. The CDR3 spells CASSPYPNQPQHF. The CDR3 DNA reads TGTGCCAGCAGCCCCTACCCCAATCAGCCCCAGCATTTT. The chain joins TRBV7-2 to TRBJ1-5; D not resolved. Trimming pared 5 bases from V and 3 bases from J, leaving 8 bases between. CDR1 and CDR2 (germline): SGHTA, FQGNSA. CDR3 length equals 13 residues. Together with reference TRBV7-2 and TRBJ1-5, the CDR3 gives the full variable domain: GAGVSQSPSNKVTEKGKDVELRCDPISGHTALYWYRQSLGQGLEFLIYFQGNSAPDKSGLPSDRFSAERTGGSVSTLTIQRTQQEDSAVYLCASSPYPNQPQHFGDGTRLSIL.

The table lists this clonotype with a few counts. J is TRBJ2-3 and V is TRBV24-1; D is possibly TRBD1 (5 bases). This CDR3 spans 15 amino acids. Germline assignment: CDR1 KGHDR and CDR2 SFDVKD. V was pared by 3 bases and J by 6 bases, with 15 bases between. The chain's CDR3 is CATSDTGLRADTQYF. CDR3 DNA sequence: TGTGCCACCAGTGATACAGGCTTAAGAGCCGATACGCAGTATTTT.

A few counts support this clonotype. A read error may be the cause here, since a much bigger clone is one base away. The CDR3 end shows no conserved phenylalanine or tryptophan, and so a read error is likely. This sequence joins TRBV6-5 and TRBJ1-5; TRBD1 aligns across 9 bases. Germline lookup yields CDR1 MNHEY and CDR2 SVGAGI. CDR3 length: 15 amino acids. V dropped 4 bases and J dropped 3; count of bases not matched to a gene: 4. Here the CDR3 DNA reads TGTGCCAGCAGTTGGGGACAGGGCAACAATCAGCCCCAGCATTCT. Translation gives CASSWGQGNNQPQHS.

A few counts support this clonotype. This chain uses TRBV24-1 with TRBJ2-7, with 8 bases matching TRBD2. CDR3 length: 13 amino acids. Germline CDR1 and CDR2: KGHDR and SFDVKD. V lost 5 bases, J lost 7 bases, and 6 bases stayed unmatched. CDR3 DNA sequence: TGTGCCACCAGTGTACCGGGGGGGCTAGAGCAGTACTTC. Its protein is CATSVPGGLEQYF.

CDR3 coding DNA: TGTGCCAGCAGTGGGGGGGCCCTCGCTGGGGCCAACGTCCTGACTTTC. It yields the protein CASSGGALAGANVLTF. The chain links TRBV2 to TRBJ2-6; the D gene could be TRBD1 or TRBD2 (6 bases each). Between the trimmed V and J ends, which lost 4 bases and 2 bases, there was a span of 12 bases. This CDR3 comprises 16 residues. Germline values: CDR1 SNHLY, CDR2 FYNNEI.

The rearrangement joins TRBV7-8 to TRBJ1-1, with 7 bases identical to TRBD1. The V gene's germline CDR1 is SGHVS and CDR2 FQNEAQ. V lost 6 bases to trimming and J lost 0 bases; unmatched junction nucleotides: 4. CDR3 length: 14 residues. CDR3 sequence: CASRLGQMNTEAFF. CDR3 nucleotide sequence: TGTGCCAGCAGATTGGGACAGATGAACACTGAAGCTTTCTTT.

This clonotype has a count of ten or more. The chain has TRBV5-4 and TRBJ2-7; TRBD2 might be the D (5 bases). The CDR3 runs 14 residues. With 4 bases removed from V and 3 bases from J, the gap between germline ends came to 14 bases. The germline V gene encodes CDR1 SGHNT and CDR2 YYREEE (reference sequence). Here the CDR3 DNA reads TGTGCCAGCAGCCATGGCGGGCAGATCTACGAGCAGTACTTC. As protein: CASSHGGQIYEQYF.

The CDR3 here is CAISELRGGDGGQYF. CDR3 coding DNA: TGTGCCATCAGTGAACTTAGAGGGGGGGATGGGGGGCAGTACTTC. The chain recombines TRBV10-3 with TRBJ2-7, with D perhaps matching TRBD2 (7 bases). In germline, CDR1 is ENHRY, CDR2 SYGVKD. The germline V and J ends were trimmed by 3 bases and 9 bases, with 21 bases remaining between them. The CDR3 covers 15 residues.

This chain links TRBV20-1 with TRBJ2-5; D remains unclear. Looked up from germline, CDR1 is DFQATT and CDR2 is SNEGSKA (reference sequence). The ends were cut back, 1 base at V and 5 bases at J, with 8 bases in the middle. The CDR3 covers 12 residues. CDR3 sequence reads: CSARVRTETQYF. The CDR3 region has the DNA TGCAGTGCTAGAGTAAGGACGGAGACCCAGTACTTC.

This chain connects TRBV15 to TRBJ2-1, with TRBD2 as a possible D gene (6 bases). Germline-derived CDR1 and CDR2 are LNHNV and YYDKDF (reference sequence). The CDR3 covers 14 residues. V was shortened by 6 bases and J by 5 bases, with 14 bases between the two germline ends. The CDR3 coding sequence is TGTGCCACCAGTACCATTAGGAGGGACAATGAGCAGTTCTTC. It translates to CATSTIRRDNEQFF.

V and J are TRBV10-3 and TRBJ1-5, with TRBD1 matching over 10 bases. With 5 bases clipped from V and 5 bases from J, the junction kept 3 bases outside the gene matches. The CDR3 contains 14 residues. Germline V CDR1 and CDR2: ENHRY, SYGVKD. The CDR3 nucleotides are TGTGCCATCAGTCCGGACAGGGGGGATCAGCCCCAGCATTTT. This gives the protein CAISPDRGDQPQHF.